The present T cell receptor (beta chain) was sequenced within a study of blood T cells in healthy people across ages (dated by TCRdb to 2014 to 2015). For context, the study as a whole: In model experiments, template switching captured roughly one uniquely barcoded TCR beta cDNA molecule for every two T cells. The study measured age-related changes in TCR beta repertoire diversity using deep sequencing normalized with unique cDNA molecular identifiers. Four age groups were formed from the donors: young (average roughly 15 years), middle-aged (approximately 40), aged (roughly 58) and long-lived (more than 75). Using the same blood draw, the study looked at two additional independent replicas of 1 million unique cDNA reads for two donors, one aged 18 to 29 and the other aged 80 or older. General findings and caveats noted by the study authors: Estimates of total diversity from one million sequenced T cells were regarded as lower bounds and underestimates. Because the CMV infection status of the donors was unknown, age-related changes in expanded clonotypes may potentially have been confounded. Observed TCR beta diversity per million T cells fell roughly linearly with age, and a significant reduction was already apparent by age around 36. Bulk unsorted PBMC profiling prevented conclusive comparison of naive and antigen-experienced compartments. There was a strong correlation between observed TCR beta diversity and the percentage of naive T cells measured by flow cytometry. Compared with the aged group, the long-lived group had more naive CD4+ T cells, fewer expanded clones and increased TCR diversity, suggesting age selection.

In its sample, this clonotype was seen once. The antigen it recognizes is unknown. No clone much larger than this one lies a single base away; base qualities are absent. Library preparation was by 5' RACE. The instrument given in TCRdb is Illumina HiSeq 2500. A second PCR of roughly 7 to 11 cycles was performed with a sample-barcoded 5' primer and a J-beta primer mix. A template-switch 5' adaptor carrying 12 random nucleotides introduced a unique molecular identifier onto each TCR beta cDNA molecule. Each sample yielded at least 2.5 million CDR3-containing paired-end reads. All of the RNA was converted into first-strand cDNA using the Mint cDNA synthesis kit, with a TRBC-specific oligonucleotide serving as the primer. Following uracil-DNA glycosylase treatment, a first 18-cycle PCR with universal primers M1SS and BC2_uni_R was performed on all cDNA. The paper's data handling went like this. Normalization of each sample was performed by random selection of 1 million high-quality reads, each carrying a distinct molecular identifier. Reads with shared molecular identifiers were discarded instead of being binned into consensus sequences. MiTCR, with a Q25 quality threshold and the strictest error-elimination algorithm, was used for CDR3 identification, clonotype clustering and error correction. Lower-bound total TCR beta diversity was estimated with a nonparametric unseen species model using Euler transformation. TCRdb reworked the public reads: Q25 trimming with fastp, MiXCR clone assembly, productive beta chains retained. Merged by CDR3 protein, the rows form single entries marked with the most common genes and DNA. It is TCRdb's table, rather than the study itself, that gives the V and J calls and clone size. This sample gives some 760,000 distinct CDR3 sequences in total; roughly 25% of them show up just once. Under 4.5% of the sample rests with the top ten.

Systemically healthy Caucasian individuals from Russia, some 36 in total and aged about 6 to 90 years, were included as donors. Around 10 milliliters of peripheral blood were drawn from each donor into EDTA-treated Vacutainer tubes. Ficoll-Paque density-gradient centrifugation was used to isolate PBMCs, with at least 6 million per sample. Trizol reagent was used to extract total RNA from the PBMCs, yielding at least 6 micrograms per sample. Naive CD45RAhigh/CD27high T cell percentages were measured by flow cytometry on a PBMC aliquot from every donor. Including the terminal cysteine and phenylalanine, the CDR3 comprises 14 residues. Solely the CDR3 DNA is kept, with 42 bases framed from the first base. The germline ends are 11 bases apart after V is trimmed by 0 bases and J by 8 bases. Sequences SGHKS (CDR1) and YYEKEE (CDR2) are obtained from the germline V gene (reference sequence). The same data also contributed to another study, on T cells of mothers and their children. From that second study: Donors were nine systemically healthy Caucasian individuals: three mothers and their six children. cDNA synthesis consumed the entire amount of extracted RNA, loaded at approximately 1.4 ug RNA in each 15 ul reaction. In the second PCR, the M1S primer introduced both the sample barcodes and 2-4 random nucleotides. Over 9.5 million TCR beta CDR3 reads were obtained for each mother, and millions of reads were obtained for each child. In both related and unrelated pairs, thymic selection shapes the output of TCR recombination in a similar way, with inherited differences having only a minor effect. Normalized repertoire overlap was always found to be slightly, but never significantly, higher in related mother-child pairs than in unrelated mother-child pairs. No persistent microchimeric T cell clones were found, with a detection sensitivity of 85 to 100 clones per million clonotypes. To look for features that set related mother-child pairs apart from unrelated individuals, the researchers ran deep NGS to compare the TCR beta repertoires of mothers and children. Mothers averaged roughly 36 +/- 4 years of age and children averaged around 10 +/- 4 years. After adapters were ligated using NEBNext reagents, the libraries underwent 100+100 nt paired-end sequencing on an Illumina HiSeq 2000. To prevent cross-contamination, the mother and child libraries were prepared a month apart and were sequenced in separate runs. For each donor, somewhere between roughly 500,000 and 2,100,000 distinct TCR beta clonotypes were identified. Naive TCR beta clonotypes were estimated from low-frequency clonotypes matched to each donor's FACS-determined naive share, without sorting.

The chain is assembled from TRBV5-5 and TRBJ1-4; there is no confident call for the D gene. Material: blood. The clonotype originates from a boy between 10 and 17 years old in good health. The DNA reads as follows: TGTGCCAGCAGCTTGGTTCGGGGAGTGGAAAAACTGTTTTTT. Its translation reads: CASSLVRGVEKLFF.